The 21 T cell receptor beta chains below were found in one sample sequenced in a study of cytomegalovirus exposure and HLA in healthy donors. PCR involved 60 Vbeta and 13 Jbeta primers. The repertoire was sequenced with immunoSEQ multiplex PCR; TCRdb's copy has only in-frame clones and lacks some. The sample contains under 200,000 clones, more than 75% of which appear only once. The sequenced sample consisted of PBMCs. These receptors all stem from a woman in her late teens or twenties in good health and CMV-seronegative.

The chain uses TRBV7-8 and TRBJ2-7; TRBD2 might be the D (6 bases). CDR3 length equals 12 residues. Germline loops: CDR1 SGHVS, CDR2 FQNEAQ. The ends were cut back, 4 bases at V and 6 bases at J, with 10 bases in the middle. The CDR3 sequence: CASSWGDGEQYF. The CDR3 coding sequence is TGTGCCAGCAGCTGGGGGGACGGCGAGCAGTACTTC.

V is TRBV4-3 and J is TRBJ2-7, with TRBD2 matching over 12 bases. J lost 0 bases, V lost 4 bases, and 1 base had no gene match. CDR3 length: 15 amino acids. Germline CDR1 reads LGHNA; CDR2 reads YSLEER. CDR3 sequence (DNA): TGCGCCAGCAGCCTGACTAGCGGGAGCTCCTACGAGCAGTACTTC. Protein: CASSLTSGSSYEQYF.

The CDR3 nucleotides read TGTGCCAGCAGCCAAGATGAACTCAACTCCTACAATGAGCAGTTCTTC. Residues: CASSQDELNSYNEQFF. V gene TRBV4-2 combines with J gene TRBJ2-1; unclear D gene. The germline V gene has CDR1 LGHNA and CDR2 YNFKEQ. The CDR3 spans 16 residues. Trimming shortened V by 0 bases and J by 0 bases, and 9 bases separated the two germline ends.

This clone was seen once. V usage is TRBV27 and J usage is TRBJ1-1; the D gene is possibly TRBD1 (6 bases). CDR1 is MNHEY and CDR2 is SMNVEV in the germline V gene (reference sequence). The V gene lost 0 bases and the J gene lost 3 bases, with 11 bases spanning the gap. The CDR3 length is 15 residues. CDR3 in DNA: TGTGCCAGCAGTTTATCGAGGGGGGGGGACACTGAAGCTTTCTTT. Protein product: CASSLSRGGDTEAFF.

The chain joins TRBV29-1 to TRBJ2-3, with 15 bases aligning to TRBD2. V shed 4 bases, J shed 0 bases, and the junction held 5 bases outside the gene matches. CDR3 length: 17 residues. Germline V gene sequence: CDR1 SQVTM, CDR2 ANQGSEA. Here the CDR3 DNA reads TGCAGCGTTGGCGGGACTAGCGGGGGGCTGAGCACAGATACGCAGTATTTT. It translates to CSVGGTSGGLSTDTQYF.

The CDR3 region has the DNA TGCAGCGTTGAAATGACTCTAGAGACCCAGTACTTC. This codes for CSVEMTLETQYF. The chain uses TRBV29-1 and TRBJ2-5; D call uncertain. Deletions cut 2 bases from V and 4 bases from J, with 8 bases between. CDR3 length: 12 amino acids. The germline V gene encodes CDR1 SQVTM and CDR2 ANQGSEA.

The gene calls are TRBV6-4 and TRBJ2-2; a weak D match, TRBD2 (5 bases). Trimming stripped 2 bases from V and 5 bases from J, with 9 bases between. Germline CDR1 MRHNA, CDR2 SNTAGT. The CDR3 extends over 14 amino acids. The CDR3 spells CASSDAWRTGELFF. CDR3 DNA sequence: TGTGCCAGCAGTGACGCCTGGAGGACCGGGGAGCTGTTTTTT.

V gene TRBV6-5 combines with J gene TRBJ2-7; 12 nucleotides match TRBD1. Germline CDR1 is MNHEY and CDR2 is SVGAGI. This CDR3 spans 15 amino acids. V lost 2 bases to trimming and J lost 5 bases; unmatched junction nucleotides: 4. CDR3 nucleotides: TGTGCCAGCAGTTACAGGGGGACAGGGGGCCACGAGCAGTACTTC. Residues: CASSYRGTGGHEQYF.

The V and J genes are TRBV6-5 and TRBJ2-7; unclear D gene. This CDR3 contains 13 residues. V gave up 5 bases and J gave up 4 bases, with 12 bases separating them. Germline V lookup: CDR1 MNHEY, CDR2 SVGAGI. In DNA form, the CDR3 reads TGTGCCAGCAGTGGAGCGTACGGGTACGAGCAGTACTTC. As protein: CASSGAYGYEQYF.

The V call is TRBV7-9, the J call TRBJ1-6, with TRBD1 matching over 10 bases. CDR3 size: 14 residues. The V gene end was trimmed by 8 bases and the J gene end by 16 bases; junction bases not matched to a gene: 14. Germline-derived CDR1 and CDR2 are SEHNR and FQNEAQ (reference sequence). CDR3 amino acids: CASGYPGQGPVLHF. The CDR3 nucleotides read TGTGCCAGCGGGTACCCGGGACAGGGGCCCGTGCTCCACTTT.

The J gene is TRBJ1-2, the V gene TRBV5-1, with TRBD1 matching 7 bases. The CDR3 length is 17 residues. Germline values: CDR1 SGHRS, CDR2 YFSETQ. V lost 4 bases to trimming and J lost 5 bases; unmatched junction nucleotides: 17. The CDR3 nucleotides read TGCGCCAGCAGCCTAAAATTACAGGGGAGGATCGAATATGGCTACACCTTC. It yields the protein CASSLKLQGRIEYGYTF. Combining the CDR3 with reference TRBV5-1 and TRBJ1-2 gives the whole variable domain KAGVTQTPRYLIKTRGQQVTLSCSPISGHRSVSWYQQTPGQGLQFLFEYFSETQRNKGNFPGRFSGRQFSNSRSEMNVSTLELGDSALYLCASSLKLQGRIEYGYTFGSGTRLTVV.

This CDR3 reads CASSPDTLLYGYTF. The CDR3 coding sequence is TGTGCCAGCAGCCCGGACACCTTACTCTATGGCTACACCTTC. The chain carries TRBV7-8 and TRBJ1-2, with a possible D match to TRBD1 (5 bases). Germline V gene data show CDR1 as SGHVS and CDR2 as FQNEAQ. This CDR3 has 14 amino acids. The ends were cut back, 5 bases at V and 4 bases at J, with 14 bases in the middle. Full variable domain (remainder filled in from reference TRBV7-8 and TRBJ1-2): GAGVSQSPRYKVAKRGQDVALRCDPISGHVSLFWYQQALGQGPEFLTYFQNEAQLDKSGLPSDRFFAERPEGSVSTLKIQRTQQEDSAVYLCASSPDTLLYGYTFGSGTRLTVV.

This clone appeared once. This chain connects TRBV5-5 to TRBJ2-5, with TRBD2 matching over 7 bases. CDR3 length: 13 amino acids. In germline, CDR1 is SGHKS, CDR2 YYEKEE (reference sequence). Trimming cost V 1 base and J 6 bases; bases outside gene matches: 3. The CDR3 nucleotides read TGTGCCAGCAGCTTGACTAGCGTGCAGACCCAGTACTTC. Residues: CASSLTSVQTQYF.

CDR3 bases: TGTGCCAGCAGGGACAGGGAGTATGGCTACACCTTC. The encoded protein is CASRDREYGYTF. The V gene is TRBV25-1, the J gene TRBJ1-2; TRBD1 matches 8 bases. CDR1 is MGHDK and CDR2 is SYGVNS in the germline V gene. V was clipped by 6 bases and J by 5 bases; unmatched bases: 2. The CDR3 spans 12 residues.

The CDR3: CASSDLTQYF. In DNA, the CDR3 is TGTGCCAGCAGTGATCTAACCCAGTACTTC. This chain links TRBV25-1 with TRBJ2-5; unclear D gene. The V gene's germline CDR1 is MGHDK and CDR2 SYGVNS. Trimming took off 3 bases at V and 8 bases at J, with 4 bases between the two ends. The CDR3 consists of 10 residues.

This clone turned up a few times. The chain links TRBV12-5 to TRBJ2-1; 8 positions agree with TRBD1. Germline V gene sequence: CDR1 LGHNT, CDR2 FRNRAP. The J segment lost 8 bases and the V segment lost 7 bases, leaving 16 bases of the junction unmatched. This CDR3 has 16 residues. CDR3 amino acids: CASAPTAGTGNYEQFF. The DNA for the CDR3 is TGTGCTAGTGCTCCTACCGCCGGGACAGGTAATTATGAGCAGTTCTTC.

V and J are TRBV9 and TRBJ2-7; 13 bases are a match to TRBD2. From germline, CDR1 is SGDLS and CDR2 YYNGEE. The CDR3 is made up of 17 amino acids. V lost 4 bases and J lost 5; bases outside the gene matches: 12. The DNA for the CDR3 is TGTGCCAGCAGCCCTAACGCCGGGACTAGCGGGACAAACGAGCAGTACTTC. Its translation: CASSPNAGTSGTNEQYF.

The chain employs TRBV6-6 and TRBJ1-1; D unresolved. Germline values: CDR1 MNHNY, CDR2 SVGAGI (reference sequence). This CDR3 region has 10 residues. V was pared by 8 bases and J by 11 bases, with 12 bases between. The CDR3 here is CASGRERAFF. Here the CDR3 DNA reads TGTGCCAGCGGTAGGGAGAGGGCTTTCTTT.

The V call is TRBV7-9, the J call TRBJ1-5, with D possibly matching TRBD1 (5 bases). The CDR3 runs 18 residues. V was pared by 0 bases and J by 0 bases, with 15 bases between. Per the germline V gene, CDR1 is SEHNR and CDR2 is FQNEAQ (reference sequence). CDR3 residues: CASSLALGGVHSNQPQHF. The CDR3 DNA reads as TGTGCCAGCAGCTTAGCGCTGGGGGGGGTTCATAGCAATCAGCCCCAGCATTTT.

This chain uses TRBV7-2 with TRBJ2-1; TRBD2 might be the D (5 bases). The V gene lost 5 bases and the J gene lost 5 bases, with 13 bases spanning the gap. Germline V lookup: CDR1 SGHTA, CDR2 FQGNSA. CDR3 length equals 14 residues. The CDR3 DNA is TGTGCCAGCAGCCCCTGGAGGAGAGACAATGAGCAGTTCTTC. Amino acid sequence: CASSPWRRDNEQFF.

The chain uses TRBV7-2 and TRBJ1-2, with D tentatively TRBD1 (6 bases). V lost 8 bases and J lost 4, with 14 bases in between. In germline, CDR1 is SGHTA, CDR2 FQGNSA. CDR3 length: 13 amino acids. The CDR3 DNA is TGTGCCAGCCGGGACATTGGGGCCTATGGCTACACCTTC. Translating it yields CASRDIGAYGYTF. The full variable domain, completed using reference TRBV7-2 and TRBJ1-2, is GAGVSQSPSNKVTEKGKDVELRCDPISGHTALYWYRQSLGQGLEFLIYFQGNSAPDKSGLPSDRFSAERTGGSVSTLTIQRTQQEDSAVYLCASRDIGAYGYTFGSGTRLTVV.